Included here is one T cell receptor (beta chain) sequence, with context. Its antigen is not known. From germline, CDR1 is LGHNA and CDR2 YNFKEQ. CDR3 size: 14 residues. This entry belongs to a study of T cells expressing NK-cell markers. Across the study: Beta-chain profiling covered CD3+CD56+NKG2C+, CD3+CD56+NKG2C- and CD3+CD56-NKG2C+ sorted subsets.

General study results and limits: Six donors had dominant NKG2C+ clonotypes that comprised about 1.0-7.0% of their CD8+ T cells. It remained uncertain whether the expanded NKG2C+ T cell clones were specific for HCMV antigens.

As the method of synthesis, 5'RACE template switching with UMIs yielded TCR beta cDNA. TCRdb re-called the 5' RACE reads and catalogs CDR3 proteins one per entry, DNA excluded. Recorded here are about 150,000 distinct CDR3 sequences; the top ten clones represent 20% to 25%. What was sequenced was blood T cells: a sorted CD56 or NKG2C T cell subset, CD4+ or CD8+ T cells, or bulk PBMC T cells (not recorded which). V is TRBV4-2 and J is TRBJ2-5. The clonotype originates from a man aged 18 to 69 in good health. The CDR3 loop reads CASSQADAQETQYF.